This T cell receptor beta chain originates from a study of cytomegalovirus exposure and HLA in healthy donors. Study background: HLA-typed donors contributed some 85 million unique TCRs, which were held in an early data release.

60 Vbeta and 13 Jbeta primers were used in PCR. Original analysis: In a later analysis, about 9.9 million of some 80 million unique beta chains occurred in at least two donors. Repertoires were generated with immunoSEQ multiplex PCR, while TCRdb's copy carries only in-frame clones and drops some. For V, J and clone size, that table is used; D and trimming come from the DNA. Its clone listing holds 220,000 or so clones. For this clone: Its target is unknown.

Study-wide findings and caveats: With later analysis, a missense DCLRE1C variant became linked to TCR beta V- and J-gene trimming. Among immune exposure information, only CMV serostatus was available.

The CDR3 loop spans 12 amino acids. V was clipped by 8 bases and J by 5 bases, with 12 bases between them. Germline V gene sequence: CDR1 SNHLY, CDR2 FYNNEI. Sequencing used PBMCs. The V and J genes are TRBV2 and TRBJ1-1; D gene ambiguous. This TCR came from a girl aged 2 to 10 in good health and CMV-seropositive. As DNA, the CDR3 is TGTGCCAGCTTGGCAGGCAAGACTGAAGCTTTCTTT. Translated: CASLAGKTEAFF.